Here is one T cell receptor beta chain with its context. The data were taken from a study of blood T cell repertoires in COVID-19. Trimming cost V 5 bases and J 0 bases, with 10 bases left between them. This CDR3 has 14 amino acids. Germline V gene data show CDR1 as MNHEY and CDR2 as SMNVEV (reference sequence). Per the authors' pipeline: Reference gene primer amplification gave nucleated cell count estimates. The assay was immunoSEQ multiplex PCR, and TCRdb's table has in-frame clones only and misses some. The DNA was the basis for D and trimming; V, J and clone size are from that table. This repertoire shows around 270,000 clones, 88% found once; its top ten account for about 3.4%.

This sequence was found in a woman aged 40 to 49 who had been exposed to COVID-19. V and J are TRBV27 and TRBJ1-1; D is possibly TRBD1 (6 bases). Sequenced: PBMCs or T cells enriched from blood (not recorded which). In nucleotides, the CDR3 is TGTGCCAGCAGTGAAGGGGGTATGAACACTGAAGCTTTCTTT. Its protein is CASSEGGMNTEAFF.